The 27 T cell receptor beta chains below all came from one sample that was sequenced in a study of shared clonotypes between healthy human individuals. Generated by immunoSEQ multiplex PCR, the TCRdb table keeps only in-frame clones and is missing some. Of some 2 million clones in the sample, about 95% were seen once. CD8 cells regarded as naive lacked CD45RO, were positively chosen for CCR7, and omitted terminally differentiated effector memory CD45RA+ cells. The sequencing sample was made of naive CD8+ T cells sorted from blood. The receptors stem from a man aged 18 to 29 in good health.

The chain uses TRBV7-9 and TRBJ2-7; D is possibly TRBD1 or TRBD2 (5 bases each). V was cut by 4 bases and J by 8 bases, with 12 bases left in between. CDR1 and CDR2 from the germline V gene are SEHNR and FQNEAQ (reference sequence). This CDR3 is 12 amino acids long. The CDR3 nucleotides read TGTGCCAGCAGCTCTTGGGACGCGCAGCAGTACTTC. Protein product: CASSSWDAQQYF.

The chain links TRBV30 to TRBJ2-7, with D perhaps matching TRBD2 (7 bases). The CDR3 consists of 15 residues. Germline V gene sequence: CDR1 GTSNPN, CDR2 SVGIG (reference sequence). The CDR3 is CALRHTGGLSYEQYF. CDR3 coding DNA: TGTGCGTTAAGACATACGGGGGGCCTATCCTACGAGCAGTACTTC.

Remarks on this clone: This sample includes further DNA sequences coding for the same CDR3. The chain uses TRBV27 and TRBJ2-7; a weak D match, TRBD2 (5 bases). The V end was cut by 2 bases, the J end by 0 bases, with 5 bases between. In germline, CDR1 is MNHEY, CDR2 SMNVEV (reference sequence). This CDR3 is built from 13 residues. The CDR3 region has the DNA TGTGCCAGCAGTTTAGACTACTCCTACGAGCAGTACTTC. Protein product: CASSLDYSYEQYF.

This rearrangement joins TRBV27 to TRBJ2-4, with D possibly being TRBD1 (6 bases). The CDR3 is 13 residues long. V shed 6 bases and J shed 6 bases, with 12 bases lying between them. Germline V lookup: CDR1 MNHEY, CDR2 SMNVEV (reference sequence). CDR3 amino acids: CASRPKGVNIQYF. In DNA, the CDR3 is TGTGCCAGCAGGCCCAAGGGGGTAAACATTCAGTACTTC.

Of note for this clone: Distinct nucleotide sequences in the sample also encode this CDR3. The chain links TRBV4-3 to TRBJ2-7; 12 nucleotides agree with TRBD2. Germline CDR1 and CDR2: LGHNA and YSLEER. CDR3 length equals 14 residues. The ends lost 8 bases at V and 4 bases at J; junction bases unmatched: 6. The CDR3 spells CASSPGLAGYEQYF. DNA of the CDR3: TGCGCCAGCTCTCCCGGACTAGCGGGATACGAGCAGTACTTC.

The chain uses TRBV7-9 and TRBJ2-5, with TRBD2 matching 7 bases. The better agreement between TRBJ2-7 and the DNA end casts doubt on the J call. Germline V CDR1 and CDR2: SEHNR, FQNEAQ (reference sequence). This CDR3 is built from 15 residues. The CDR3 DNA is TGTGCCAGCAGCCATCCCAGCGGGATCTCCTACGAGCAGTACTTC. Protein: CASSHPSGISYEQYF.

The chain is built from TRBV7-9 and TRBJ2-1, with D possibly matching TRBD1 (5 bases). The CDR3 spans 17 residues. With 4 bases removed from V and 2 bases from J, the gap between germline ends came to 18 bases. Germline V lookup: CDR1 SEHNR, CDR2 FQNEAQ (reference sequence). CDR3 coding DNA: TGTGCCAGCAGCTCGAGTGTTTTCAGGGATACCTACAATGAGCAGTTCTTC. It encodes CASSSSVFRDTYNEQFF.

This clone was seen once. The chain links TRBV6-5 to TRBJ2-7; D possibly corresponds to TRBD1 (6 bases). Trimming pared 2 bases from V and 2 bases from J, leaving 16 bases between. Germline assignment: CDR1 MNHEY and CDR2 SVGAGI. The CDR3 contains 16 residues. The CDR3 reads CASSYGVGDTTYEQYF. In DNA, the CDR3 is TGTGCCAGCAGTTACGGGGTTGGGGACACAACCTACGAGCAGTACTTC.

This sequence joins TRBV5-7 and TRBJ2-7; D is unresolved. TRBV5-7 is an ORF; its function is uncertain. This CDR3 has 16 residues. Between the trimmed V and J ends, which lost 2 bases and 2 bases, there was a span of 17 bases. For the CDR3, the DNA is TGTGCCAGCAGCTTCGGAGCCTACATCCACGCCTACGAGCAGTACTTC. Protein: CASSFGAYIHAYEQYF.

This clone was picked up one time. The chain couples TRBV7-9 to TRBJ1-2, with D tentatively TRBD1 (5 bases). There are 15 residues in the CDR3. Germline V gene lookup returns CDR1 SEHNR and CDR2 FQNEAQ (reference sequence). Deletions cut 2 bases from V and 4 bases from J, with 14 bases between. The CDR3: CASSLKHLGLYGYTF. The CDR3 region has the DNA TGTGCCAGCAGCTTAAAGCACCTGGGACTCTATGGCTACACCTTC.

On this clone: The identical CDR3 is also encoded by other nucleotide sequences in the sample. The rearrangement uses TRBV28 and TRBJ2-7; the D gene is possibly TRBD2 (6 bases). CDR1 MDHEN and CDR2 SYDVKM come from the germline V gene. The CDR3 is made up of 14 amino acids. The V end lost 3 bases, the J end lost 2 bases, and 11 bases lay between the germline ends. The DNA of the CDR3 is TGTGCCAGCAGTTTGAGCGGGTACACCTACGAGCAGTACTTC. This gives the protein CASSLSGYTYEQYF.

The chain combines TRBV6-6 with TRBJ1-3; a weak D match, TRBD1 (5 bases). This CDR3 is 15 amino acids long. The germline V and J ends were trimmed by 0 bases and 4 bases, with 10 bases remaining between them. Germline CDR1 and CDR2: MNHNY and SVGAGI (reference sequence). DNA for the CDR3: TGTGCCAGCAGTTACTCGGAGAGGGACGGAAACACCATATATTTT. Amino acids: CASSYSERDGNTIYF.

V and J are TRBV14 and TRBJ2-3; D possibly matches TRBD1 or TRBD2 (5 bases each). The germline V gene has CDR1 SGHDN and CDR2 FVKESK. V lost 6 bases and J 0 bases, leaving 13 bases between the germline ends. The CDR3 covers 15 residues. CDR3 region: CASSFGTSSTDTQYF. CDR3 coding DNA: TGTGCCAGCAGTTTCGGGACGTCTAGCACAGATACGCAGTATTTT.

The CDR3: CAWSRGQISYGNQPQHF. Written as DNA, the CDR3 is TGTGCCTGGAGTCGGGGACAGATCTCCTATGGCAATCAGCCCCAGCATTTT. The chain has TRBV30 and TRBJ1-5; the match to TRBD1 covers 7 bases. Trimming removed 2 bases from V and 2 bases from J; junction bases left unmatched: 12. The CDR3 runs 17 residues. The germline V gene encodes CDR1 GTSNPN and CDR2 SVGIG (reference sequence).

In nucleotides, the CDR3 is TGTGCCAGCAGCCCGCCGGGACAGCCCTTCGAGCAGTACTTC. Its translation: CASSPPGQPFEQYF. The rearrangement uses TRBV13 and TRBJ2-7; 7 bases are a match to TRBD1. This CDR3 contains 14 residues. Germline assignment: CDR1 PRHDT and CDR2 FYEKMQ (reference sequence). With V trimmed by 5 bases and J by 6 bases, 10 bases remained unmatched.

In DNA form, the CDR3 reads TGTGCCAGCAGCAAAAGTCTTTCTCACAGGTTCTTC. Encoded protein: CASSKSLSHRFF. The rearrangement joins TRBV21-1 to TRBJ2-1; TRBD1, the table's D call, lacks a check against the DNA. TRBV21-1 is tagged as a pseudogene. The CDR3 covers 12 residues.

Concerning this clone itself: Other DNA sequences in this sample translate to the same CDR3. The rearrangement uses TRBV18 and TRBJ2-7; weak D call: TRBD1 (6 bases). Germline loops: CDR1 KGHSH, CDR2 LQKENI. This CDR3 has 13 residues. The germline V and J ends were trimmed by 3 bases and 3 bases, with 9 bases remaining between them. The CDR3 bases are TGTGCCAGCTCACCGGGACACAACTACGAGCAGTACTTC. Its protein product is CASSPGHNYEQYF.

A note on this clone: Other DNA sequences within the sample encode an identical CDR3. The J gene is TRBJ1-2, the V gene TRBV7-9; 9 bases map to TRBD1. The CDR3 is 15 amino acids. The V gene end was trimmed by 5 bases and the J gene end by 3 bases; junction bases not matched to a gene: 7. Germline V gives CDR1 SEHNR, CDR2 FQNEAQ (reference sequence). The CDR3 sequence: CASSPPGQGHYGYTF. The CDR3 DNA reads TGTGCCAGCAGCCCCCCGGGACAGGGCCACTATGGCTACACCTTC.

J is TRBJ2-1 and V is TRBV6-6; 11 bases agree with TRBD2. Germline loops: CDR1 MNHNY, CDR2 SVGAGI (reference sequence). Unmatched junction bases numbered 3, after V lost 4 bases and J lost 7 bases. The CDR3 has 14 residues. In nucleotides, the CDR3 is TGTGCCAGCAGTTCCAGGACTAGCGGGAATGAGCAGTTCTTC. As protein: CASSSRTSGNEQFF.

The rearrangement joins TRBV30 to TRBJ2-3, with D possibly matching TRBD1 (5 bases). Germline lookup yields CDR1 GTSNPN and CDR2 SVGIG (reference sequence). The CDR3 loop spans 14 amino acids. V dropped 1 base and J dropped 2 bases, with 10 bases sitting between them. CDR3 coding DNA: TGTGCCTGGAGTGGGGGCAGTTTCACAGATACGCAGTATTTT. Translation gives CAWSGGSFTDTQYF.

This chain connects TRBV4-3 to TRBJ2-7; the D is unclear. This CDR3 has 13 residues. Germline CDR1 reads LGHNA; CDR2 reads YSLEER. The V and J ends lost 4 bases and 2 bases respectively, with 9 bases between them. In DNA form, the CDR3 reads TGCGCCAGCAGCCCGGACGTTACCTACGAGCAGTACTTC. It codes for CASSPDVTYEQYF.

This clone appeared once. The rearrangement uses TRBV2 and TRBJ1-6; 10 nucleotides agree with TRBD1. Looked up from germline, CDR1 is SNHLY and CDR2 is FYNNEI. V gave up 8 bases and J gave up 9 bases; unmatched junction bases: 13. The CDR3 loop spans 16 amino acids. The CDR3 protein is CASQTGTGAGASPLHF. The CDR3 nucleotides are TGTGCCAGCCAAACCGGGACAGGGGCCGGGGCTTCACCCCTCCACTTT.

This chain joins TRBV27 and TRBJ2-3; 7 bases align to TRBD1. Looked up from germline, CDR1 is MNHEY and CDR2 is SMNVEV (reference sequence). This CDR3 has 13 residues. The ends lost 9 bases at V and 4 bases at J; junction bases unmatched: 7. The CDR3 region is CASTGVSADTQYF. CDR3 coding DNA: TGTGCCAGTACAGGGGTTTCGGCAGATACGCAGTATTTT.

Comments on this clone: The sample contains more than one DNA sequence encoding this CDR3. The CDR3 DNA is TGCGCCAGCAGCTCGATAGCGGGATCCTACGAGCAGTACTTC. It yields the protein CASSSIAGSYEQYF. V is TRBV4-1 and J is TRBJ2-7, with 8 bases matching TRBD2. The germline V gene encodes CDR1 MGHRA and CDR2 YSYEKL. The V gene end was trimmed by 5 bases and the J gene end by 1 base; junction bases not matched to a gene: 4. This CDR3 comprises 14 residues.

The V and J genes are TRBV9 and TRBJ2-7, with 7 nucleotides matching TRBD2. The CDR3 totals 14 residues. CDR1 is SGDLS and CDR2 is YYNGEE in the germline V gene. The J segment lost 5 bases and the V segment lost 0 bases, leaving 5 bases of the junction unmatched. Here the CDR3 reads CASSVAGLGDEQYF. CDR3 sequence (DNA): TGTGCCAGCAGCGTAGCAGGACTAGGTGACGAGCAGTACTTC.

This rearrangement joins TRBV30 to TRBJ2-3; 7 bases line up with TRBD2. Germline V gene sequence: CDR1 GTSNPN, CDR2 SVGIG (reference sequence). Unmatched junction bases numbered 16, after V lost 8 bases and J lost 5 bases. The CDR3 length is 15 residues. The CDR3 bases are TGTGCCCAAGATGCGGGAGTTACCGATATAGATACGCAGTATTTT. It is translated as CAQDAGVTDIDTQYF.

To note about this clone: Other nucleotide sequences from this sample produce the same CDR3. The genes are TRBV4-1 and TRBJ2-1; TRBD1 might be the D (5 bases). Germline V lookup: CDR1 MGHRA, CDR2 YSYEKL. CDR3 length equals 15 residues. V dropped 1 base and J dropped 1 base, with 8 bases sitting between them. The CDR3 sequence is CASSQVTGSYNEQFF. As DNA, the CDR3 is TGCGCCAGCAGCCAAGTAACAGGTTCCTACAATGAGCAGTTCTTC.